The 26 T cell receptor beta chains presented below share a single source sample, sequenced in a study of CD8 T cells in ankylosing spondylitis. Each CDR3 protein is one row after TCRdb ran MiXCR on the 5' RACE reads. The table records approximately 240,000 distinct CDR3 sequences, approximately 10% of them present only once. Sample: blood, either unsorted or a sorted T cell fraction (not recorded which). These receptors were collected from a male donor with ankylosing spondylitis or in good health (not recorded which).

This sequence joins TRBV7-9 and TRBJ1-1; D is unclear. Looked up from germline, CDR1 is SEHNR and CDR2 is FQNEAQ (reference sequence). The CDR3 has 14 amino acids. V shed 4 bases and J shed 8 bases, with 17 bases lying between them. The CDR3 region is CASSYRIEGSEAFF. In DNA form, the CDR3 reads TGTGCCAGCAGCTACCGAATCGAGGGCTCGGAAGCTTTCTTT.

Many counts were recorded for this clonotype. This chain joins TRBV20-1 and TRBJ2-3, with 12 bases identical to TRBD2. Per germline, CDR1 DFQATT and CDR2 SNEGSKA (reference sequence). J lost 6 bases, V lost 6 bases, and 13 bases had no gene match. The CDR3 is made up of 16 amino acids. The CDR3, as DNA: TGCAGTGCAAAGATACCGGGACTAGCGGGTTTGGATACGCAGTATTTT. Amino acids: CSAKIPGLAGLDTQYF.

The V and J genes are TRBV30 and TRBJ2-7; a possible D gene is TRBD2 (5 bases). Germline V gives CDR1 GTSNPN, CDR2 SVGIG (reference sequence). Trimming took off 1 base at V and 2 bases at J, with 12 bases between the two ends. The CDR3 extends over 14 amino acids. CDR3: CAWSGTGFAYEQYF. CDR3 bases: TGTGCCTGGAGTGGTACGGGGTTCGCCTACGAGCAGTACTTC.

The table lists this clonotype with many counts. The V gene is TRBV30, the J gene TRBJ1-6; the D gene is possibly TRBD1 (6 bases). Germline V gene lookup returns CDR1 GTSNPN and CDR2 SVGIG (reference sequence). V lost 1 base and J 7 bases, leaving 14 bases between the germline ends. The CDR3 sequence is 15 residues long. CDR3 sequence: CAWSETGSENSPLHF. For the CDR3, the DNA is TGTGCCTGGAGTGAGACAGGCTCTGAAAATTCACCCCTCCACTTT.

This clonotype was detected only once. The V and J genes are TRBV19 and TRBJ2-3; D is undetermined. Germline CDR1 LNHDA, CDR2 SQIVND (reference sequence). The CDR3 runs 15 residues. V lost 3 bases, J lost 6 bases, and 16 bases lay in between. The CDR3 region has the DNA TGTGCCAGTAGTATCGGCAGCCTAACGACCGATACGCAGTATTTT. Encoded protein: CASSIGSLTTDTQYF.

The genes are TRBV7-2 and TRBJ2-1, with no clear D. Germline V CDR1 and CDR2: SGHTA, FQGNSA. The CDR3 contains 12 residues. V lost 5 bases to trimming and J lost 6 bases, with 8 bases between them. CDR3 loop: CASSRRTNEQFF. In nucleotides, the CDR3 is TGTGCCAGCAGCCGTAGGACCAATGAGCAGTTCTTC.

The sample holds a few counts of this clonotype. The chain recombines TRBV7-9 with TRBJ1-2; D call uncertain. Germline assignment: CDR1 SEHNR and CDR2 FQNEAQ (reference sequence). V was trimmed by 5 bases and J by 1 base, leaving 14 bases between them. CDR3 size: 15 residues. CDR3 region: CASSPRVGLNYGYTF. The CDR3 bases are TGTGCCAGCAGCCCCAGAGTGGGCCTTAACTATGGCTACACCTTC.

This clonotype was detected many times. The chain links TRBV30 to TRBJ2-1, with 9 bases matching TRBD2. The CDR3 covers 15 residues. V gave up 0 bases and J gave up 6 bases; unmatched junction bases: 6. In germline, CDR1 is GTSNPN, CDR2 SVGIG (reference sequence). The CDR3, as DNA: TGTGCCTGGAGTGTTGGCGGGAGGGGTAGCAATGAGCAGTTCTTC. Encoded protein: CAWSVGGRGSNEQFF. The full variable domain, with the rest looked up from reference TRBV30 and TRBJ2-1, is SQTIHQWPATLVQPVGSPLSLECTVEGTSNPNLYWYRQAAGRGLQLLFYSVGIGQISSEVPQNLSASRPQDRQFILSSKKLLLSDSGFYLCAWSVGGRGSNEQFFGPGTRLTVL.

This clonotype was observed many times. The V and J genes are TRBV7-9 and TRBJ2-7; 9 nucleotides match TRBD2. The CDR3 is 15 residues long. Looked up from germline, CDR1 is SEHNR and CDR2 is FQNEAQ (reference sequence). J gave up 6 bases and V 0 bases, and 6 bases lay outside the gene matches. In nucleotides, the CDR3 is TGTGCCAGCAGCTTAGCTCGAGCGGGAGGTTCCGAGCAGTACTTC. This translates into CASSLARAGGSEQYF.

J is TRBJ2-5 and V is TRBV5-1; TRBD2 is a possible D gene (5 bases). The CDR3 has 13 residues. Germline CDR1 is SGHRS and CDR2 is YFSETQ. The V gene lost 0 bases and the J gene lost 6 bases, with 9 bases spanning the gap. The CDR3 DNA reads as TGCGCCAGCAGCTTGGAGGAGGACCAGACCCAGTACTTC. This sequence encodes CASSLEEDQTQYF.

This clonotype was seen repeatedly, ten times or more. The rearrangement uses TRBV6-1 and TRBJ2-7; 9 bases match TRBD2. The germline V gene encodes CDR1 MNHNS and CDR2 SASEGT. This CDR3 region has 14 residues. Trimming took 2 bases from V and 6 from J; bases not matched to a gene: 5. CDR3 amino acids: CASSERVAGVEQYF. DNA of the CDR3: TGTGCCAGCAGTGAAAGAGTAGCGGGGGTCGAGCAGTACTTC.

This clonotype has just a few counts. This chain uses TRBV14 with TRBJ2-2, with a weak D call TRBD1 (6 bases). This CDR3 contains 16 residues. V lost 2 bases, J lost 0 bases, and 10 bases lay in between. Germline V gene data show CDR1 as SGHDN and CDR2 as FVKESK. The CDR3 loop reads CASSQLDRANTGELFF. The CDR3, as DNA: TGTGCCAGCAGCCAATTGGACAGAGCGAACACCGGGGAGCTGTTTTTT.

The sample holds a few counts of this clonotype. V and J are TRBV29-1 and TRBJ1-1; no clear D. The CDR3 loop spans 14 amino acids. V shed 4 bases and J shed 3 bases, with 15 bases lying between them. Germline lookup yields CDR1 SQVTM and CDR2 ANQGSEA. CDR3 nucleotides: TGCAGCGTTGCCCTACGACTGGGAGACACTGAAGCTTTCTTT. Translating gives CSVALRLGDTEAFF.

The chain uses TRBV11-1 and TRBJ2-1, with 8 bases matching TRBD1. V was pared by 3 bases and J by 7 bases, with 17 bases of the junction left unmatched. This CDR3 has 18 residues. CDR1 SGHAT and CDR2 FQDESV come from the germline V gene (reference sequence). Written as DNA, the CDR3 is TGTGCCAGCAGCTTCTCTCCCGAGACAGGGGATTTTGTGAATGAGCAGTTCTTC. Its protein is CASSFSPETGDFVNEQFF.

In its sample, this clonotype was seen a few times. The V gene is TRBV5-1, the J gene TRBJ2-3, with 9 positions matching TRBD1. The J segment lost 7 bases and the V segment lost 4 bases, leaving 13 bases of the junction unmatched. The CDR3 sequence is 16 residues long. Germline lookup yields CDR1 SGHRS and CDR2 YFSETQ. The CDR3 DNA sequence: TGCGCCAGCAGCCCCGCCGGGACAGGGCAAAATAATACGCAGTATTTT. It specifies CASSPAGTGQNNTQYF.

This clonotype was observed a few times. The chain links TRBV10-3 to TRBJ2-7, with TRBD1 as a possible D gene (5 bases). The CDR3 is 14 residues long. The V end lost 8 bases, the J end lost 2 bases, and 16 bases lay between the germline ends. Germline V lookup: CDR1 ENHRY, CDR2 SYGVKD. CDR3: CAIQGAAEAYEQYF. CDR3 DNA sequence: TGTGCCATCCAAGGGGCAGCCGAGGCCTACGAGCAGTACTTC.

On this clonotype itself: One end of the junction varies from germline; a read error may be responsible. The chain has TRBV11-2 and TRBJ2-5; D is perhaps TRBD2 (5 bases). The CDR3 runs 14 residues. CDR1 and CDR2 (germline): SGHAT, FQNNGV. The CDR3 sequence: CAGSFLPGQETQYF. The CDR3 DNA reads TGTGCCGGCAGCTTTCTTCCGGGGCAAGAGACCCAGTACTTC.

V and J are TRBV30 and TRBJ1-4; perhaps TRBD1 as D (5 bases). V lost 2 bases, J lost 8 bases, and 18 bases lay in between. This CDR3 has 15 residues. Germline CDR1 GTSNPN, CDR2 SVGIG (reference sequence). The CDR3 sequence: CAWSSTGGAGEKLFF. The CDR3 DNA sequence: TGTGCCTGGAGTTCAACCGGAGGGGCCGGCGAAAAACTGTTTTTT.

At least ten counts were recorded for this clonotype. J is TRBJ1-1 and V is TRBV12-3 or TRBV12-4, with D maybe TRBD1 (6 bases). The V and J ends lost 6 bases and 3 bases respectively, with 11 bases between them. The CDR3 is 13 residues long. As DNA, the CDR3 is TGTGCCAGCAGCTCAGGGGCGTACACTGAAGCTTTCTTT. This gives the protein CASSSGAYTEAFF.

The genes are TRBV18 and TRBJ1-1, with a tentative D call TRBD1 (6 bases). This CDR3 region has 16 residues. V dropped 3 bases and J dropped 5 bases, with 19 bases sitting between them. Germline V gives CDR1 KGHSH, CDR2 LQKENI. CDR3 DNA sequence: TGTGCCAGCTCACCCTCCGGACTCCCGAGGGGGACTGAAGCTTTCTTT. This sequence encodes CASSPSGLPRGTEAFF.

This clonotype has just a few counts. V and J are TRBV2 and TRBJ2-5; D possibly corresponds to TRBD2 (5 bases). Per the germline V gene, CDR1 is SNHLY and CDR2 is FYNNEI. The length of the CDR3 is 13 residues. Trimming removed 4 bases from V and 5 bases from J, with 11 bases in between. CDR3 region: CASSGEGWETQYF. CDR3 bases: TGTGCCAGCAGTGGCGAGGGCTGGGAGACCCAGTACTTC.

This clonotype came up many times. The chain is built from TRBV20-1 and TRBJ1-1, with TRBD1 as a possible D gene (5 bases). V dropped 6 bases and J dropped 5 bases, with 22 bases sitting between them. Germline-derived CDR1 and CDR2 are DFQATT and SNEGSKA (reference sequence). The CDR3 contains 15 residues. In nucleotides, the CDR3 is TGCAGTGCCCCCCCAGAGGGCAGGGCGGGGACTGAAGCTTTCTTT. Amino acids: CSAPPEGRAGTEAFF.

The rearrangement links TRBV4-1 to TRBJ2-2, with D perhaps TRBD2 (7 bases). The length of the CDR3 is 15 residues. Germline V lookup: CDR1 MGHRA, CDR2 YSYEKL. V lost 5 bases and J lost 7, with 17 bases in between. The CDR3 loop is CASSAWGGSGGELFF. The CDR3 DNA sequence: TGCGCCAGCAGCGCGTGGGGGGGCTCCGGCGGGGAGCTGTTTTTT.

This clonotype was detected ten times or more. The J gene is TRBJ2-3, the V gene TRBV20-1; 11 bases map to TRBD2. CDR1 and CDR2 (germline): DFQATT, SNEGSKA (reference sequence). The CDR3 sequence is 17 residues long. V shed 8 bases, J shed 5 bases, and the junction held 18 bases outside the gene matches. As DNA, the CDR3 is TGCAGTCACAGGGGCCTTAGCGGGGGGGCCCGGGAAGATACGCAGTATTTT. It translates to CSHRGLSGGAREDTQYF.

This clonotype was seen repeatedly, ten times or more. The rearrangement uses TRBV28 and TRBJ2-7, with D perhaps given as TRBD1 or TRBD2 (5 bases each). Germline lookup yields CDR1 MDHEN and CDR2 SYDVKM. V lost 5 bases and J 5 bases, leaving 19 bases between the germline ends. The CDR3 contains 15 residues. CDR3 nucleotide sequence: TGTGCCAGCAGTCCCCCCTTGGGACGACCAAACGAGCAGTACTTC. It codes for CASSPPLGRPNEQYF.

This clonotype has more than one count but fewer than ten. The chain recombines TRBV18 with TRBJ2-1; D possibly corresponds to TRBD2 (6 bases). Trimming stripped 5 bases from V and 13 bases from J, with 15 bases between. The CDR3 runs to 12 residues. CDR1 is KGHSH, CDR2 LQKENI, per germline. The CDR3 sequence: CASSGDPGSQFF. For the CDR3, the DNA is TGTGCCAGCTCAGGGGACCCCGGGAGTCAGTTCTTC.